This TCR beta chain comes out of a study of regulatory T cells in long-lasting Graves disease. Overall study findings and caveats: Patients whose Graves' disease persisted exhibited lower TCR diversity than those newly diagnosed.

The V gene lost 6 bases and the J gene lost 2 bases, with 18 bases spanning the gap. This CDR3 is built from 16 residues. Per the germline V gene, CDR1 is MGHRA and CDR2 is YSYEKL. Building of the TCR beta libraries involved iRepertoire HTBI primers and Arm-PCR of CDR3 regions. From the multiplex PCR reads, TCRdb called clonotypes with MiXCR, one entry per CDR3 protein. The sample shows more than 300,000 distinct CDR3 sequences, around 16% of them seen only once. Sample time point: newly diagnosed GD, antithyroid drugs for less than 3 months. The authors made the TCR library using RNA they extracted from PBMCs. This clonotype was picked up many times. Its antigen is unidentified.

This chain connects TRBV4-1 to TRBJ2-3; D possibly corresponds to TRBD2 (6 bases). The receptor was isolated from a female donor with Graves disease. The sequences come from peripheral blood mononuclear cells (PBMCs), collected at new diagnosis, from a patient treated with antithyroid drugs. The CDR3 is CASSPLLGTSTDTQYF. CDR3 bases: TGCGCCAGCAGTCCCTTACTTGGGACTTCCACAGATACGCAGTATTTT.